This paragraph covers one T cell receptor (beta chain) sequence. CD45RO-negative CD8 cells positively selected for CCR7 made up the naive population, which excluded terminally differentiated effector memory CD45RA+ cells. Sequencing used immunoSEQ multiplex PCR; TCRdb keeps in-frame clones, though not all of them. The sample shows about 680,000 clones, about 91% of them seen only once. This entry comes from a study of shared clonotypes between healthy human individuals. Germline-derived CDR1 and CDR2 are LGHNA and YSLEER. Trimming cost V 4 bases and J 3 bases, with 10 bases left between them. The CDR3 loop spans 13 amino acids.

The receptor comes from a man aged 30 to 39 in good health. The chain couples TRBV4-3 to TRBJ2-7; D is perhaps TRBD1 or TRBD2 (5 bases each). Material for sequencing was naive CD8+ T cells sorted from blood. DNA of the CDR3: TGCGCCAGCAGCCCCGGGGCGGGCTACGAGCAGTACTTC. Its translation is CASSPGAGYEQYF.